The present T cell receptor beta chain was sequenced within a study of T cell responses to AZD1222 COVID-19 vaccine. Profiled with immunoSEQ multiplex PCR; TCRdb holds only in-frame clones, not every one. The data show 95,000 to 150,000 clones, with around 89% seen just once and around 5% held by the top ten. This clone was found once. What it recognizes is unknown. Study observations and caveats: Reports indicate that nearly half of spike-specific TCRs are directed at unmutated variant regions. Spike-specific TCR repertoires showed rising breadth and depth after two AZD1222 doses. Among AZD1222 vaccinees, only 5 to 7 were seropositive at baseline. Among vaccine-associated CD4 TCRs, coverage spanned spike, with dominance at 160-218 and 743-854.

This receptor was obtained from an adult in good health. The sequenced sample was peripheral blood, obtained on day 0 of AZD1222 vaccination.

CDR3 DNA: TGTGCCAGCAGTTACCCAGAGACAGCGACTAATGAAAAACTGTTTTTT. Amino acid sequence: CASSYPETATNEKLFF. This sequence joins TRBV6-2 or TRBV6-3 and TRBJ1-4, with a tentative D call TRBD1 (5 bases). This CDR3 comprises 16 residues. Germline V lookup: CDR1 MNHEY, CDR2 SVGEGT. The V end was cut by 2 bases, the J end by 2 bases, with 12 bases between.